The 7 T cell receptor beta chains below come from one sample, sequenced in a study of cytomegalovirus exposure and HLA in healthy donors (dated by TCRdb to the late 2010s). Receptors were amplified or captured by the immunoSEQ multiplex PCR assay. For the multiplex PCR, a mixture combining 60 forward primers for TCR Vbeta segments and 13 reverse primers for TCR Jbeta segments was used. This immuneACCESS table, as held by TCRdb, lists in-frame sequences with V and J called but not all clones. Of the missing ones, under half trace to an unresolved V gene in checked studies; the others have no known cause. The sample table contains 150,000 or so clones; only one count was recorded for approximately 80% of them. Jointly, the top ten make up 10% to 15% of the sample. Sequenced: PBMCs. The receptors shown here come from a man aged 40-50 years in good health and CMV-seropositive.

V is TRBV5-1 and J is TRBJ2-3, with 8 bases that match TRBD1. The germline gives CDR1 SGHRS, CDR2 YFSETQ. The CDR3 sequence is 15 residues long. V trimming: 4 bases; J trimming: 5 bases; junction bases outside the gene matches: 9. CDR3: CASSRQGNLKDTQYF. The CDR3 DNA follows: TGCGCCAGCAGCCGACAGGGGAATTTAAAAGATACGCAGTATTTT.

The count of this clone is one. This chain uses TRBV27 with TRBJ1-2; 10 bases are shared with TRBD1. V was clipped by 1 base and J by 6 bases; unmatched bases: 5. CDR3 length: 15 residues. The germline V gene has CDR1 MNHEY and CDR2 SMNVEV (reference sequence). For the CDR3, the DNA is TGTGCCAGCAGTTTATACCCCGGGACAGGGGATGGCTACACCTTC. Its translation: CASSLYPGTGDGYTF.

There are a few counts of this clone. The V gene is TRBV5-1, the J gene TRBJ2-3, with 7 bases identical to TRBD2. CDR1 and CDR2 (germline): SGHRS, YFSETQ. CDR3 size: 16 residues. Trimming at V came to 4 bases and at J to 1 base, leaving 9 bases not matched to a gene. CDR3 bases: TGCGCCAGCAGCCCTCCTCGGGCGGGAGGCACAGATACGCAGTATTTT. This translates into CASSPPRAGGTDTQYF.

The rearrangement links TRBV29-1 to TRBJ2-5; 9 bases are a match to TRBD2. V shed 4 bases, J shed 5 bases, and the junction held 23 bases outside the gene matches. The CDR3 is made up of 19 amino acids. The germline V gene has CDR1 SQVTM and CDR2 ANQGSEA. The CDR3 is CSVVSAGGNTGSQDETQYF. As DNA, the CDR3 is TGCAGCGTTGTTTCCGCGGGGGGGAATACAGGGTCCCAAGATGAGACCCAGTACTTC.

The CDR3 sequence: CASRARGLAGVGEQFF. CDR3 DNA sequence: TGTGCCAGCAGGGCCCGGGGGCTAGCGGGAGTGGGTGAGCAGTTCTTC. V and J are TRBV27 and TRBJ2-1; 10 bases are shared with TRBD2. Germline CDR1 is MNHEY and CDR2 is SMNVEV (reference sequence). This CDR3 is 16 amino acids long. Trimming cost V 6 bases and J 9 bases; bases outside gene matches: 14.

This sequence joins TRBV28 and TRBJ2-1; TRBD1 is a possible D gene (6 bases). The V end was cut by 3 bases, the J end by 0 bases, with 9 bases between. The CDR3 length is 15 residues. The germline gives CDR1 MDHEN, CDR2 SYDVKM. CDR3 amino acids: CASSFRRGSYNEQFF. Written as DNA, the CDR3 is TGTGCCAGCAGTTTCCGCAGGGGCTCCTACAATGAGCAGTTCTTC.

The V gene is TRBV4-1, the J gene TRBJ1-4; TRBD1 matches 9 bases. V shed 0 bases, J shed 6 bases, and the junction held 11 bases outside the gene matches. From germline, CDR1 is MGHRA and CDR2 YSYEKL. The CDR3 spans 18 residues. The CDR3 region is CASSQDTRQDRGDEKLFF. For the CDR3, the DNA is TGCGCCAGCAGCCAAGACACCCGCCAAGACAGGGGGGATGAAAAACTGTTTTTT.